Below, 3 T cell receptor beta chains from the same sample are listed, as sequenced in a study of early T cells in non-severe SARS-CoV-2 infection. TCRdb ran MiXCR on the 5' RACE reads and lists one entry per CDR3 protein. This table has 55,000 to 85,000 distinct CDR3 sequences, 12% to 15% appearing once. The sample taken for sequencing was whole blood. These receptors originate from an adult who was a healthcare worker with PCR-confirmed SARS-CoV-2 infection or an uninfected control (not recorded which).

This clonotype was seen at least ten times. The V and J genes are TRBV10-2 and TRBJ2-2, with 7 bases matching TRBD1. The ends lost 10 bases at V and 6 bases at J; junction bases unmatched: 8. The CDR3 runs to 13 residues. The germline V gene encodes CDR1 WSHSY and CDR2 SAAADI. The chain's CDR3 is CATDTGVPGELFF. The CDR3, as DNA: TGCGCCACCGACACAGGGGTACCCGGGGAGCTGTTTTTT.

This clonotype has more than one count but fewer than ten. J is TRBJ1-3 and V is TRBV5-1, with 8 nucleotides matching TRBD1. Germline CDR1 reads SGHRS; CDR2 reads YFSETQ. The trim removed 4 bases at V and 6 bases at J, leaving 6 bases unmatched. The CDR3 sequence is 14 residues long. DNA of the CDR3: TGCGCCAGCAGCGCGGACAGGGCGATAAACACCATATATTTT. This translates into CASSADRAINTIYF.

This clonotype was seen ten or more times. The rearrangement links TRBV28 to TRBJ2-3; perhaps TRBD1 as D (5 bases). CDR3 length: 16 residues. Germline CDR1 MDHEN, CDR2 SYDVKM. V dropped 5 bases and J dropped 6 bases, with 21 bases sitting between them. The CDR3 reads CASSPIGQGGFDTQYF. CDR3 nucleotide sequence: TGTGCCAGCAGTCCAATCGGGCAGGGCGGATTCGATACGCAGTATTTT.